Sequencing of this T cell receptor (beta chain) was carried out in a study of T cells in Graves' hyperthyroidism and ophthalmopathy (dated by TCRdb to the late 2010s). With respect to the entire study: Peripheral blood was sampled at the time of initial diagnosis, prior to any treatment. To identify TCR V-J signatures that set the groups apart, the researchers used a discovery cohort of roughly 100 patients, made up of some 41 with Graves' ophthalmopathy and 55 to 65 with stable Graves' hyperthyroidism. Prospective prediction of ophthalmopathy was tested in an independent validation cohort of under 20 hyperthyroidism patients and 17 patients who later progressed to ophthalmopathy. The roughly 94 discovery patients were randomly split 7:3 into training and test sets. Thyroid tissue and blood T-cell repertoires from six or seven Graves' hyperthyroidism patients were also compared in the study. After blood sampling, hyperthyroidism patients were treated with methimazole at a starting dose of 30 mg daily, and ophthalmopathy patients were treated with high-dose intravenous methylprednisolone. The paper reports TCR Vbeta CDR3 sequencing of 135 peripheral blood samples: some 44 ophthalmopathy, under 80 hyperthyroidism and 17 progressor patients.

Study-wide conclusions, independent of this receptor: During validation, the model predicted progression to ophthalmopathy a median of roughly six months ahead of onset, with roughly 65% sensitivity and under 85% specificity. Most expanded thyroid clonotypes (frequency above 0.001) were also detected in blood, suggesting blood repertoires may reflect thyroid immune responses. Sample size was not statistically predetermined, and blinding of investigators to group allocation was not performed. In cross-validation, a model built on a 13 V-J signature told ophthalmopathy apart from stable hyperthyroidism with roughly 87% sensitivity and about 81% specificity, and in testing the same model reached 80%/75%.

The germline V and J ends show losses of 3 bases and 7 bases respectively, and no gene match explains 26 bases of the junction. CDR1 WNHNN and CDR2 SYGVQD were looked up in the germline V gene (reference sequence). Taken from cysteine to phenylalanine, the CDR3 has 21 residues. Here the CDR3 DNA is all that survives: 63 bases in frame from base 1. About this clonotype: Its binding antigen is unknown. Base qualities are not recorded, but no much larger clone differs from it by a single base.

A patient counted as having stable Graves' hyperthyroidism if no progression to ophthalmopathy occurred over 18 months of follow-up. Hyperthyroidism patients were aged 18 to 65 years and newly diagnosed, with disease duration of less than 2 months. Patients with uncontrolled infections, other autoimmune diseases, pregnancy or lactation were excluded. Diagnoses were based on clinical symptoms, serum thyroxine and TRAb, thyroid ultrasound and orbital computed tomography. Ficoll-Paque density gradient centrifugation was used to isolate PBMCs from around 9.1 ml of fresh peripheral blood. Total RNA was extracted with Trizol reagent, and quality was checked on an Agilent 2100 Bioanalyzer. The TCR beta CDR3 regions were amplified from RNA transcripts. For the first round of RT-PCR on the TCR CDR3, the HTBI primer set was used together with the Qiagen OneStep RT-PCR kit. A second multiplex PCR round built the libraries, followed by size selection and purification. Sequencing of the libraries was done on an Illumina HiSeq2000 using paired-end 100 bp reads. Per the source publication's procedure: SOAPnuke was used to process the raw data, with reads discarded if the reads contained adapters or uncalled bases, had a mean Phred below 15, or lacked an exact constant-primer or identifier match. High-quality paired reads were merged with COPE v1.2.5, and unique nucleotide sequences were defined as clonotypes. MiTCR v1.1 was used to align clonotypes to the IMGT TRBV, TRBD and TRBJ reference segments. The analysis included only V-J combinations with a frequency above 0.0001, which together covered around 99% of the repertoires. A TCS score was defined as the ratio between F50 (clonal expansion) and ExV (chaos), using BLOSUM62-based TCRdist between CDR3 peptides within each V-J. Welch's t-statistics and random forest reduced roughly 530 V-J features to about 12, which were used in a naive Bayes classifier (R e1071). Thyroid-blood repertoire similarity was quantified with the Morisita-Horn index. TCRdb took the public reads, trimmed them with fastp at Q25, ran MiXCR for clone calling and kept in-frame beta chains. Records with the same CDR3 protein are collapsed into one entry carrying the most frequent genes and DNA. The V and J calls shown here were made by TCRdb, not taken from the authors' results. Here the sample has around 720,000 distinct CDR3 sequences; about a third occur a single time. Clones ranked in the top ten supply about a third of the sample.

The rearrangement joined TRBV10-1 to TRBJ2-2; 7 bases in the middle match TRBD2. The source is a woman between 40 and 55 years old with Graves' hyperthyroidism. Sequences were obtained from blood. The sequenced DNA: TGCGCCAGCAGTGATATTTTGGCGGGAGTGATAACAAGGATTGAGGACGGGGAGCTGTTTTTT. This yields the protein CASSDILAGVITRIEDGELFF.